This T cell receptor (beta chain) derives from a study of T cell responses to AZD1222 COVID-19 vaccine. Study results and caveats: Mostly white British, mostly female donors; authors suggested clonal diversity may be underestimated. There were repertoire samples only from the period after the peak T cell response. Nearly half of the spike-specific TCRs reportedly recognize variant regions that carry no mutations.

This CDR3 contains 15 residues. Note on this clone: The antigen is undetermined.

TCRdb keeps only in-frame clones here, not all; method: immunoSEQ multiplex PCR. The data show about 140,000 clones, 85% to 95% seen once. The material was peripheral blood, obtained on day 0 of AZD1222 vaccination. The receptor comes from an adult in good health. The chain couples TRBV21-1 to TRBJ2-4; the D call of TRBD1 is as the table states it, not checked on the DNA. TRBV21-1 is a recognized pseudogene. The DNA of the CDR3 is TGTGCCAGCAGCCCAAGACAGGGCGGCAAAAACATTCAGTACTTC. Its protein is CASSPRQGGKNIQYF.